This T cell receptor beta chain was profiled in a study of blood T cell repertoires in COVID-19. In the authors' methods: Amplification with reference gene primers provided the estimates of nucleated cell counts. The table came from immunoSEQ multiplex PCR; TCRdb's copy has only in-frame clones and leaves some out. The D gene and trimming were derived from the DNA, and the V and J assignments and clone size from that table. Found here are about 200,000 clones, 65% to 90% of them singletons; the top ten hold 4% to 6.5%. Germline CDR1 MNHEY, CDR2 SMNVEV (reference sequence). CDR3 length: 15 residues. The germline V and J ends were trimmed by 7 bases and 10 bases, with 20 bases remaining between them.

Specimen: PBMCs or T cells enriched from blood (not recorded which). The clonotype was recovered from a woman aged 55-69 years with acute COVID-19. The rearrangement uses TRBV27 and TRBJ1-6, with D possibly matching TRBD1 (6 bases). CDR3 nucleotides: TGTGCCAGCACCCAAGGGTGGGGGCTGGGGTCACCCCTCCACTTT. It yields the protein CASTQGWGLGSPLHF.